The 10 T cell receptor beta chains listed next were all sequenced from one sample in a study of cytomegalovirus exposure and HLA in healthy donors. Researchers ran the PCR with 60 Vbeta and 13 Jbeta primers. Profiled with immunoSEQ multiplex PCR; TCRdb holds only in-frame clones, not every one. Among 150,000 to 200,000 clones listed, approximately 72% were seen once. The specimen sequenced was PBMCs. The receptors originated from a man aged 45-65 years in good health and CMV-seronegative.

This sequence joins TRBV7-2 and TRBJ1-5, with unresolved D. The ends were cut back, 0 bases at V and 7 bases at J, with 4 bases in the middle. The CDR3 consists of 12 residues. Germline V gene lookup returns CDR1 SGHTA and CDR2 FQGNSA. The CDR3 region has the DNA TGTGCCAGCAGCTTAGCCGTACAGCCCCAGCATTTT. It yields the protein CASSLAVQPQHF.

V usage is TRBV29-1 and J usage is TRBJ1-1, with 8 bases lining up with TRBD1. The trim removed 5 bases at V and 0 bases at J, leaving 11 bases unmatched. CDR1 and CDR2 (germline): SQVTM, ANQGSEA. This CDR3 contains 16 residues. The CDR3 spells CSVQPWTGNMNTEAFF. The CDR3 DNA sequence: TGCAGCGTTCAGCCATGGACAGGGAACATGAACACTGAAGCTTTCTTT.

The chain combines TRBV27 with TRBJ1-6; the D is unclear. The CDR3 loop spans 14 amino acids. V lost 3 bases to trimming and J lost 9 bases, with 12 bases between them. CDR1 is MNHEY, CDR2 SMNVEV, per germline (reference sequence). The CDR3 DNA reads TGTGCCAGCAGTTTCCGGGGAATATCTTCACCCCTCCACTTT. Translated, it gives CASSFRGISSPLHF.

This chain links TRBV4-3 with TRBJ1-4; D call uncertain. CDR3 length: 15 amino acids. Germline values: CDR1 LGHNA, CDR2 YSLEER. Trimming left V 0 bases short and J 6 bases short, with 11 bases between. The CDR3 coding sequence is TGCGCCAGCAGCCAAGAGAACTCCATCCATGAAAAACTGTTTTTT. Residues: CASSQENSIHEKLFF.

J is TRBJ1-1 and V is TRBV27; D is perhaps TRBD1 (6 bases). V lost 4 bases, J lost 0 bases, and 12 bases lay in between. CDR1 is MNHEY, CDR2 SMNVEV, per germline (reference sequence). This CDR3 is 15 amino acids long. CDR3 protein: CASSSGQRMNTEAFF. The CDR3 DNA is TGTGCCAGCAGTTCAGGACAGAGAATGAACACTGAAGCTTTCTTT.

The V and J genes are TRBV4-1 and TRBJ2-7; D may be TRBD1 (5 bases). Germline CDR1 and CDR2: MGHRA and YSYEKL. V was cut by 1 base and J by 2 bases, with 9 bases left in between. The CDR3 runs to 14 residues. CDR3 sequence (DNA): TGCGCCAGCAGCCAAGCAGGGATCACCTACGAGCAGTACTTC. Translating it yields CASSQAGITYEQYF.

This clone has only a few counts. The chain uses TRBV5-1 and TRBJ2-2, with 9 bases identical to TRBD1. With V trimmed by 3 bases and J by 7 bases, 7 bases remained unmatched. The CDR3 runs 15 residues. CDR1 is SGHRS, CDR2 YFSETQ, per germline. The CDR3 DNA is TGCGCCAGCAGCTCCAACAGGGGGCAAGGCGGGGAGCTGTTTTTT. Protein: CASSSNRGQGGELFF.

The V and J genes are TRBV7-2 and TRBJ2-1; D is perhaps TRBD1 (6 bases). Germline V gives CDR1 SGHTA, CDR2 FQGNSA. Trimming left V 1 base short and J 12 bases short, with 10 bases between. The CDR3 has 12 residues. CDR3 residues: CASSLEQGGQFF. CDR3 in DNA: TGTGCCAGCAGCTTAGAACAGGGCGGGCAGTTCTTC. The whole variable domain, filled in from reference TRBV7-2 and TRBJ2-1, reads GAGVSQSPSNKVTEKGKDVELRCDPISGHTALYWYRQSLGQGLEFLIYFQGNSAPDKSGLPSDRFSAERTGGSVSTLTIQRTQQEDSAVYLCASSLEQGGQFFGPGTRLTVL.

The rearrangement links TRBV7-2 to TRBJ2-7; D gene uncertain. In germline, CDR1 is SGHTA, CDR2 FQGNSA. V lost 2 bases and J 5 bases, leaving 7 bases between the germline ends. The CDR3 covers 12 residues. The CDR3 here is CASSLMSNEQYF. For the CDR3, the DNA is TGTGCCAGCAGCTTAATGAGTAACGAGCAGTACTTC.

The chain links TRBV4-2 to TRBJ1-2; 8 bases line up with TRBD1. The length of the CDR3 is 16 residues. The V gene's germline CDR1 is LGHNA and CDR2 YNFKEQ. Trimming removed 0 bases from V and 4 bases from J; junction bases left unmatched: 7. The CDR3 nucleotides are TGTGCCAGCAGCCAAGAAGTAGGGACAGGTGGCTATGGCTACACCTTC. Protein product: CASSQEVGTGGYGYTF.